This T cell receptor beta chain was captured in a study of T cell responses to AZD1222 COVID-19 vaccine. At the level of the study: Second doses were pooled across both intervals (about 4 or about 12 weeks).

V shed 5 bases and J shed 2 bases, with 13 bases lying between them. CDR3 length equals 14 residues. Germline CDR1 is SGHVS and CDR2 is FQNEAQ. Comments on this clone: No antigen is known for it.

Study-wide points: CD4 TCRs linked to vaccination spanned spike, dominating at 160-218 and 743-854. Clonal diversity was possibly underestimated, and the donors were mostly white British, with more females. Baseline serostatus was positive in only a handful of AZD1222 recipients.

The data were produced by immunoSEQ multiplex PCR, yet TCRdb's version contains in-frame clones alone and is incomplete. This table has 90,000 to 150,000 clones, 80% to 90% appearing once. The source of this sequence is an adult in good health. Sample: peripheral blood, taken on day 0 of AZD1222 vaccination. The V and J genes are TRBV7-8 and TRBJ2-7, with D perhaps being TRBD1 or TRBD2 (5 bases each). This CDR3 is CASSRWDRPYEQYF. The CDR3, as DNA: TGTGCCAGCAGCCGATGGGACCGTCCCTACGAGCAGTACTTC. Based on the CDR3 plus reference TRBV7-8 and TRBJ2-7, the full variable domain is GAGVSQSPRYKVAKRGQDVALRCDPISGHVSLFWYQQALGQGPEFLTYFQNEAQLDKSGLPSDRFFAERPEGSVSTLKIQRTQQEDSAVYLCASSRWDRPYEQYFGPGTRLTVT.